This entry lists 21 T cell receptor beta chains sequenced from one sample in a study of T cells in Graves' hyperthyroidism and ophthalmopathy. From RNA transcripts, TCR beta CDR3 regions were amplified. In the first-round RT-PCR of the TCR CDR3, the HTBI primer set was used. Using its own MiXCR run on the multiplex PCR reads, TCRdb lists one record per CDR3 protein. The sample includes more than 550,000 distinct CDR3 sequences, around a sixth of them seen just once. Sequenced sample: blood. These TCRs come from a man aged 45-65 years with Graves' hyperthyroidism.

The rearrangement joins TRBV4-3 to TRBJ2-1, with TRBD1 matching over 11 bases. V shed 4 bases, J shed 8 bases, and the junction held 7 bases outside the gene matches. The CDR3 covers 15 residues. The germline CDR1 and CDR2 sequences are LGHNA and YSLEER. The CDR3 loop reads CASSPTGTGGYEQFF. The CDR3 nucleotides read TGCGCCAGCAGCCCAACCGGGACAGGGGGATATGAGCAGTTCTTC.

The chain is built from TRBV5-5 and TRBJ2-7; D is perhaps TRBD1 or TRBD2 (5 bases each). The ends were cut back, 4 bases at V and 2 bases at J, with 13 bases in the middle. There are 14 residues in the CDR3. Germline lookup yields CDR1 SGHKS and CDR2 YYEKEE (reference sequence). CDR3 in DNA: TGTGCCAGCAGCGGCCGGGACGGTACCTACGAGCAGTACTTC. This sequence encodes CASSGRDGTYEQYF.

The rearrangement links TRBV7-2 to TRBJ2-5; perhaps TRBD2 as D (5 bases). The germline CDR1 and CDR2 sequences are SGHTA and FQGNSA. The CDR3 spans 15 residues. V was clipped by 1 base and J by 1 base, with 10 bases between them. The chain's CDR3 is CASSLGGWAQETQYF. For the CDR3, the DNA is TGTGCCAGCAGCTTAGGAGGGTGGGCCCAAGAGACCCAGTACTTC.

CDR3 bases: TGTGCCACAGGAAATCCGGGACTAGCGGGCTACGAGCAGTACTTC. Encoded protein: CATGNPGLAGYEQYF. The V and J genes are TRBV11-2 and TRBJ2-7, with 12 bases that match TRBD2. The length of the CDR3 is 15 residues. CDR1 and CDR2 (germline): SGHAT, FQNNGV. V was clipped by 10 bases and J by 3 bases; unmatched bases: 10.

This clonotype has more than one count but fewer than ten. V usage is TRBV24-1 and J usage is TRBJ2-3; D remains ambiguous. The germline V gene encodes CDR1 KGHDR and CDR2 SFDVKD. The CDR3 totals 13 residues. Trimming removed 8 bases from V and 0 bases from J, with 8 bases in between. This CDR3 reads CATNSASTDTQYF. CDR3 DNA: TGTGCCACCAACAGCGCAAGCACAGATACGCAGTATTTT.

This clonotype was observed at least ten times. The chain carries TRBV27 and TRBJ2-1, with D unresolved. The CDR3 loop spans 17 amino acids. With 2 bases removed from V and 5 bases from J, the gap between germline ends came to 19 bases. Germline V lookup: CDR1 MNHEY, CDR2 SMNVEV (reference sequence). CDR3 sequence reads: CASSLVINSPIDNEQFF. The DNA of the CDR3 is TGTGCCAGCAGTTTAGTCATAAACTCACCGATCGACAATGAGCAGTTCTTC.

This clonotype was recorded many times. The genes are TRBV6-1 and TRBJ1-1; the match to TRBD1 covers 8 bases. This CDR3 is built from 14 residues. Trimming at V came to 2 bases and at J to 6 bases, leaving 5 bases not matched to a gene. Germline CDR1 reads MNHNS; CDR2 reads SASEGT. The CDR3 loop is CASSEQGASAEAFF. The CDR3, as DNA: TGTGCCAGCAGTGAACAGGGGGCGAGCGCTGAAGCTTTCTTT.

In the case of this clonotype: At one boundary the junction diverges from the germline segment, which might be a read error. The V and J genes are TRBV10-3 and TRBJ1-6; 7 bases map to TRBD1. Germline CDR1 is ENHRY and CDR2 is SYGVKD. CDR3 size: 15 residues. The CDR3 DNA follows: TGTGCCATCAGTGAAGGACAGGAGTTTAATTCATCCCTCCACTTT. Its translation: CAISEGQEFNSSLHF.

This clonotype has only a few counts. The chain recombines TRBV20-1 with TRBJ2-5; TRBD2 matches 8 bases. The germline gives CDR1 DFQATT, CDR2 SNEGSKA (reference sequence). After removal of 5 bases from V and 5 bases from J, the junction contained 10 bases not matched to a gene. The CDR3 length is 14 residues. CDR3 sequence: CSAVRLARGETQYF. DNA of the CDR3: TGCAGTGCTGTCCGACTAGCGAGGGGCGAGACCCAGTACTTC.

This clonotype was counted many times. V and J are TRBV12-3 or TRBV12-4 and TRBJ2-3; D is ambiguous. This CDR3 region has 17 residues. V was cut by 3 bases and J by 0 bases, with 16 bases left in between. The CDR3 DNA follows: TGTGCCAGCAGTTTTGCTGGGATGGGTACTAGCACAGATACGCAGTATTTT. Translating it yields CASSFAGMGTSTDTQYF.

This clonotype was found a few times. A read error is possible here, since a much larger clone lies one base away. The chain couples TRBV7-8 to TRBJ2-1; 11 nucleotides align to TRBD2. Germline V gives CDR1 SGHVS, CDR2 FQNEAQ. V dropped 6 bases and J dropped 3; count of bases not matched to a gene: 10. This CDR3 contains 17 residues. The CDR3 protein is CASSCPLAGGNYNEQFF. DNA of the CDR3: TGTGCCAGCAGTTGCCCCTTAGCGGGAGGGAACTACAATGAGCAGTTCTTC.

The chain employs TRBV5-1 and TRBJ1-4; 7 bases fit TRBD1. This CDR3 is built from 16 residues. Germline-derived CDR1 and CDR2 are SGHRS and YFSETQ. V was clipped by 2 bases and J by 2 bases; unmatched bases: 6. CDR3 DNA: TGCGCCAGCAGCTTTGGGCAGGGGGAGACTAATGAAAAACTGTTTTTT. It is translated as CASSFGQGETNEKLFF.

This clonotype has ten or more counts. The V call is TRBV11-2, the J call TRBJ1-4, with 7 bases lining up with TRBD1. Germline CDR1 SGHAT, CDR2 FQNNGV. J lost 8 bases, V lost 3 bases, and 12 bases had no gene match. The CDR3 runs 16 residues. Written as DNA, the CDR3 is TGTGCCAGCAGCTTTATGAGGGACAGAGGGGGGGAAAAACTGTTTTTT. Amino acid sequence: CASSFMRDRGGEKLFF.

This clonotype has just a few counts. The chain uses TRBV3-1 and TRBJ1-1; D possibly corresponds to TRBD1 (6 bases). Germline V gene data show CDR1 as LGHDT and CDR2 as YNNKEL (reference sequence). The ends were cut back, 4 bases at V and 3 bases at J, with 18 bases in the middle. This CDR3 is 16 amino acids long. The CDR3 region has the DNA TGTGCCAGCAGCCCCAACACAGGGTTTGTCGACACTGAAGCTTTCTTT. It encodes CASSPNTGFVDTEAFF.

This clonotype was seen repeatedly, ten times or more. This chain uses TRBV20-1 with TRBJ1-2; no reliable D call. Germline V gene sequence: CDR1 DFQATT, CDR2 SNEGSKA (reference sequence). This CDR3 comprises 11 residues. Trimming took off 6 bases at V and 9 bases at J, with 14 bases between the two ends. CDR3 sequence reads: CSAKSSLSYTF. The CDR3 coding sequence is TGCAGTGCGAAAAGCAGCCTTAGCTACACCTTC.

This clonotype has ten or more counts. The J gene is TRBJ1-1, the V gene TRBV6-5; D not resolved. The length of the CDR3 is 13 residues. V shed 2 bases and J shed 5 bases, with 9 bases lying between them. Germline-derived CDR1 and CDR2 are MNHEY and SVGAGI. CDR3 bases: TGTGCCAGCAGTTACCAGAGGTTGACTGAAGCTTTCTTT. It yields the protein CASSYQRLTEAFF.

The count of this clonotype is one. This sequence joins TRBV10-1 and TRBJ2-3, with D unresolved. V was pared by 0 bases and J by 6 bases, with 10 bases between. Germline-derived CDR1 and CDR2 are WNHNN and SYGVQD (reference sequence). The CDR3 is 14 residues long. CDR3 region: CASSESTAHDTQYF. The CDR3 DNA is TGCGCCAGCAGTGAGTCCACTGCCCACGATACGCAGTATTTT.

There are many counts of this clonotype. This rearrangement joins TRBV28 to TRBJ2-7; no clear D. The CDR3 covers 12 residues. The V end was cut by 2 bases, the J end by 6 bases, with 8 bases between. Germline lookup yields CDR1 MDHEN and CDR2 SYDVKM. The CDR3 region is CASSLGRSEQYF. The CDR3 DNA follows: TGTGCCAGCAGTTTAGGGCGTAGCGAGCAGTACTTC. The full variable domain, its missing parts supplied by reference TRBV28 and TRBJ2-7, is DVKVTQSSRYLVKRTGEKVFLECVQDMDHENMFWYRQDPGLGLRLIYFSYDVKMKEKGDIPEGYSVSREKKERFSLILESASTNQTSMYLCASSLGRSEQYFGPGTRLTVT.

The table lists this clonotype with many counts. This chain connects TRBV7-8 to TRBJ2-3; the match to TRBD2 covers 10 bases. Germline CDR1 SGHVS, CDR2 FQNEAQ. The J segment lost 3 bases and the V segment lost 5 bases, leaving 8 bases of the junction unmatched. The CDR3 has 16 amino acids. CDR3 in DNA: TGTGCCAGCAGCCCTTTAGCGGGAGGAGGGACAGATACGCAGTATTTT. Amino acid sequence: CASSPLAGGGTDTQYF.

This clonotype was found a few times. A much larger clone lies a single base off, so this may be a read error. This rearrangement joins TRBV7-2 to TRBJ2-2; D not resolved. This CDR3 has 14 amino acids. Trimming removed 1 base from V and 1 base from J, with 4 bases in between. Germline CDR1 reads SGHTA; CDR2 reads FQGNSA. CDR3 residues: CASSLGKNTGELFF. CDR3 nucleotides: TGTGCCAGCAGCTTAGGAAAGAACACCGGGGAGCTGTTTTTT.

This clonotype was recorded at least ten times. The gene calls are TRBV28 and TRBJ1-1; D uncertain. Deletions cut 3 bases from V and 1 base from J, with 12 bases between. Germline-derived CDR1 and CDR2 are MDHEN and SYDVKM. This CDR3 comprises 15 residues. The CDR3 DNA follows: TGTGCCAGCAGTTTTTATGGCCCTGGGAACACTGAAGCTTTCTTT. Translated, it gives CASSFYGPGNTEAFF.